The present T cell receptor beta chain was sequenced within a study of vaccination effects on CD4 cells after COVID-19. Note on this clone: Its matching antigen is unknown.

Before sequencing took place, the ViraFEST assay used viral peptide pools to expand antigen-specific CD4+ T cells. Scientists isolated CD4+ T cells after a roughly ten-day culture period ended. Each participant was administered two doses of either the BNT162b2 or the mRNA-1273 vaccine. The healthy vaccine recipients, who had no prior SARS-CoV-2 infection, showed negative nucleocapsid antibodies. Every well housed approximately 2.2 million PBMC, which grew in culture alongside around 10 IU/ml IL-2 and 10 ug/ml peptides. Assay used: immunoSEQ multiplex PCR; TCRdb lists only in-frame clones, some missing. The sample includes tens of thousands of clones, approximately 82% of them seen just once. Study findings and constraints: Late post-vaccination samples showed marked contraction of infection- and vaccine-induced clones.

Trimming removed 2 bases at V and 4 bases at J, with 9 bases between. The CDR3 is 13 amino acids. Germline V CDR1 and CDR2: KGHSH, LQKENI. Sequencing used CD4+ T cells from PBMCs cultured with HCoV-NL63 spike peptides, obtained after COVID-19 vaccination. This clonotype was sampled from a human donor who received a COVID-19 vaccine. Some clones in this sample may be carry-over from other donors' samples. The chain joins TRBV18 to TRBJ2-7, with a tentative D call TRBD1 (6 bases). CDR3 nucleotides: TGTGCCAGCTCACCAGGGGGCCGATACGAGCAGTACGTC. It yields the protein CASSPGGRYEQYV.